This T cell receptor beta chain is drawn from a study of PD-L1 blockade in urothelial cancer. Background on the study: There were a median of approximately 130,000 T cells in blood samples.

Sequencing used immunoSEQ multiplex PCR; TCRdb keeps in-frame clones, though not all of them. Of around 63,000 clones in the sample, roughly four fifths were seen once. Described time point: pretreatment peripheral blood. Overall study findings and caveats: Having blood TCR clonality under the median before treatment predicted better survival.

The CDR3 has 14 amino acids. Trimming removed 5 bases from V and 3 bases from J; junction bases left unmatched: 4. Germline V gene lookup returns CDR1 MNHEY and CDR2 SMNVEV (reference sequence). With regard to this clone: No antigen is known for it.

This chain connects TRBV27 to TRBJ2-7, with 10 bases aligning to TRBD1. This material consisted of PBMCs, taken around atezolizumab (anti-PD-L1) treatment. The clonotype comes from a man aged 65 to 79 with urothelial cancer. The CDR3 region has the DNA TGTGCCAGCAGTCCCCGGGACAGGGGCTACGAGCAGTACTTC. Translated: CASSPRDRGYEQYF.